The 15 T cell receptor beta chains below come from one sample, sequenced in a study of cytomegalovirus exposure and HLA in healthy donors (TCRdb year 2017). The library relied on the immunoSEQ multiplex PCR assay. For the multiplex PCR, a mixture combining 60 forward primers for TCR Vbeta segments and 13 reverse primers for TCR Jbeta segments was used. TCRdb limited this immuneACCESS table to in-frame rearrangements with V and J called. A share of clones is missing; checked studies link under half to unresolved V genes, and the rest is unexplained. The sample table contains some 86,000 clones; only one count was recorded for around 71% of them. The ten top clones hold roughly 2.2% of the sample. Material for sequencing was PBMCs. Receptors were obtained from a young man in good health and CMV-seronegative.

CDR3 DNA sequence: TGTGCCAGCAGCAGAGACATATGGAACACCGGGGAGCTGTTTTTT. It specifies CASSRDIWNTGELFF. The genes are TRBV6-5 and TRBJ2-2; no clear D gene. V was clipped by 6 bases and J by 1 base, with 12 bases between them. Per the germline V gene, CDR1 is MNHEY and CDR2 is SVGAGI. The CDR3 is 15 amino acids.

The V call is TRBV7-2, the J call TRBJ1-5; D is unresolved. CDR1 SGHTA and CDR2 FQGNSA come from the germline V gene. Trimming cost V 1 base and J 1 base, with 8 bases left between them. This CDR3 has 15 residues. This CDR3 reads CASSLESLSNQPQHF. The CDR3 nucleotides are TGTGCCAGCAGCTTAGAGAGTTTAAGCAATCAGCCCCAGCATTTT.

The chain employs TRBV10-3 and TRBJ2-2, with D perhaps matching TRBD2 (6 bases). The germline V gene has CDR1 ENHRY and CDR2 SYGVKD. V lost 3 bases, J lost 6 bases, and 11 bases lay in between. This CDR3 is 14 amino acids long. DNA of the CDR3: TGTGCCATCAGTGAAACGGAGGGGCCCGGGGAGCTGTTTTTT. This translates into CAISETEGPGELFF.

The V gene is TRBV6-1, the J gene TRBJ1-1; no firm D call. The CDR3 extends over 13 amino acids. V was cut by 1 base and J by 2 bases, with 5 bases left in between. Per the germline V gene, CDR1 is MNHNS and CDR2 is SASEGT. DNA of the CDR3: TGTGCCAGCAGTGAAGGCCTAAACACTGAAGCTTTCTTT. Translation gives CASSEGLNTEAFF.

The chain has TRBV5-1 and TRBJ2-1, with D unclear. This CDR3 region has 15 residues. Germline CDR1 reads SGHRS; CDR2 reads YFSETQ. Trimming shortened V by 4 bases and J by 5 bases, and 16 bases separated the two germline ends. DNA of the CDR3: TGCGCCAGCAGCGGCAATCCCAAGAATAACAATGAGCAGTTCTTC. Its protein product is CASSGNPKNNNEQFF.

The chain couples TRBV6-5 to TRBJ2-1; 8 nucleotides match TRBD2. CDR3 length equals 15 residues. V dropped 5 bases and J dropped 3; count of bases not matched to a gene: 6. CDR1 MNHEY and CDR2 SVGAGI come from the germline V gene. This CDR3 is CASSRGGTNYNEQFF. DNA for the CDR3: TGTGCCAGCAGTCGCGGGGGGACCAACTACAATGAGCAGTTCTTC.

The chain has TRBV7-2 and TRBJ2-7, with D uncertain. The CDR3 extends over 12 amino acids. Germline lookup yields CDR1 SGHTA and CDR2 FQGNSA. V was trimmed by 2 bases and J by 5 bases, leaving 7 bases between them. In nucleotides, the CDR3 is TGTGCCAGCAGCTTATGGGCCGACGAGCAGTACTTC. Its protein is CASSLWADEQYF.

As DNA, the CDR3 is TGTGCCAGCAGTGACCGGACAGGGCGGGACGAAAAACTGTTTTTT. It specifies CASSDRTGRDEKLFF. V and J are TRBV2 and TRBJ1-4; the match to TRBD1 covers 8 bases. The CDR3 contains 15 residues. Germline lookup yields CDR1 SNHLY and CDR2 FYNNEI. V gave up 3 bases and J gave up 8 bases; unmatched junction bases: 8.

CDR3 in amino acids: CSVASEQVSTEAFF. The CDR3 DNA follows: TGCAGCGTTGCGTCCGAACAGGTTAGCACTGAAGCTTTCTTT. The V gene is TRBV29-1, the J gene TRBJ1-1; tentative D call: TRBD1 (5 bases). Germline values: CDR1 SQVTM, CDR2 ANQGSEA. The CDR3 runs 14 residues. The V gene lost 4 bases and the J gene lost 4 bases, with 16 bases spanning the gap. Together with reference TRBV29-1 and TRBJ1-1, the CDR3 gives the full variable domain: SAVISQKPSRDICQRGTSLTIQCQVDSQVTMMFWYRQQPGQSLTLIATANQGSEATYESGFVIDKFPISRPNLTFSTLTVSNMSPEDSSIYLCSVASEQVSTEAFFGQGTRLTVV.

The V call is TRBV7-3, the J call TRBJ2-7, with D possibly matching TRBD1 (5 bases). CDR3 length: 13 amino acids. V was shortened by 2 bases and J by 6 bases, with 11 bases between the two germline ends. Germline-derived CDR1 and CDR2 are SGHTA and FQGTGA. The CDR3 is CASSLLTDSEQYF. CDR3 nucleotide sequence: TGTGCCAGCAGCTTATTAACCGACAGCGAGCAGTACTTC.

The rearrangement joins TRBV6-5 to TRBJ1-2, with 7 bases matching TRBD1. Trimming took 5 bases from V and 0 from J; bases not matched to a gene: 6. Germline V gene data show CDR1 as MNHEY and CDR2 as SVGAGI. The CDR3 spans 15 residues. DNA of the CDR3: TGTGCCAGCAGTCCGACTGACAGGGCTAACTATGGCTACACCTTC. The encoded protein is CASSPTDRANYGYTF.

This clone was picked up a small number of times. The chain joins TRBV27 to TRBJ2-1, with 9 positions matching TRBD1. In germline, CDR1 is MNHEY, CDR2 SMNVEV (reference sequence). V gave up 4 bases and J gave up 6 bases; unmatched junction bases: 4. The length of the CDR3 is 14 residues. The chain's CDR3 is CASSWGTGSNEQFF. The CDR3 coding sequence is TGTGCCAGCAGTTGGGGGACAGGGAGCAATGAGCAGTTCTTC.

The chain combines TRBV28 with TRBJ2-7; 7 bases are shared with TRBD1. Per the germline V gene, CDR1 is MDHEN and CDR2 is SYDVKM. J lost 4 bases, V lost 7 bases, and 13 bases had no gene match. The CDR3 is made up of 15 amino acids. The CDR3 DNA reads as TGTGCCAGCATCTCAAGAACGGGACAGACTTACGAGCAGTACTTC. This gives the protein CASISRTGQTYEQYF.

CDR3 sequence reads: CATSRDSGVFTEAFF. Written as DNA, the CDR3 is TGTGCCACCAGCAGAGATTCCGGGGTCTTCACTGAAGCTTTCTTT. This chain connects TRBV15 to TRBJ1-1; D not resolved. The germline V and J ends were trimmed by 0 bases and 4 bases, with 12 bases remaining between them. Per the germline V gene, CDR1 is LNHNV and CDR2 is YYDKDF (reference sequence). This CDR3 has 15 residues.

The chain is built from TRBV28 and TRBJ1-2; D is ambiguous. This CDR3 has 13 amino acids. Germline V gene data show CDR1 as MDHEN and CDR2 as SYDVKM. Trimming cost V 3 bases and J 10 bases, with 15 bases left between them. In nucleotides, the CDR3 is TGTGCCAGCAGTTTCGACGGCCGCGGTGTCTACACCTTC. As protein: CASSFDGRGVYTF.